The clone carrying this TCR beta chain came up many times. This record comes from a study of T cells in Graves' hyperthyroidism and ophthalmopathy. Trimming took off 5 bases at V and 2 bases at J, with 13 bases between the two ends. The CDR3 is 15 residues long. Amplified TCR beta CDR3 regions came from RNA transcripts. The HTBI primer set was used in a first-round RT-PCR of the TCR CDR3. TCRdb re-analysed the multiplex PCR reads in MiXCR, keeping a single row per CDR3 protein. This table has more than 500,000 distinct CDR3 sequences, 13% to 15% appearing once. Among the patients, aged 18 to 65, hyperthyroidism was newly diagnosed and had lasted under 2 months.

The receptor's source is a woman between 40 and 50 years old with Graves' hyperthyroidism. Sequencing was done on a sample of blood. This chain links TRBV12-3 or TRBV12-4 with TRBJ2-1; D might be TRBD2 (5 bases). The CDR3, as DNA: TGTGCCAGCAGTCCTGGACTGACCACCTACAATGAGCAGTTCTTC. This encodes CASSPGLTTYNEQFF.